This is a list of T cell receptor beta chains from one sample in a study of blood T cell repertoires in COVID-19. Sequencing used immunoSEQ multiplex PCR; TCRdb keeps in-frame clones, though not all of them. The data show approximately 350,000 clones, 85% to 90% seen once. Sequenced: PBMCs or T cells enriched from blood (not recorded which). The origin of the receptors is a man in his late teens or twenties who had recovered from COVID-19. Each CDR3 is given with its conserved first and last residue. D genes are given only for firm matches. Expanded clones are given a class, and other clones once, few, many or no size at all.

j_call cdr3_length v_call clone_size d_call cdr3_aa cdr3_nt
TRBJ1-6 14 TRBV7-2 - TRBD1 CASSPPDRESPLHF TGTGCCAGCAGCCCCCCTGACAGGGAATCACCCCTCCACTTT
TRBJ2-7 17 TRBV18 once TRBD2 CASSPLWTSGQSGEQYF TGTGCCAGCTCACCACTTTGGACTAGCGGGCAATCAGGGGAGCAGTACTTC
TRBJ2-1 17 TRBV9 - TRBD2 CASSVEASGVRFGEQFF TGTGCCAGCAGCGTAGAAGCTAGCGGGGTTAGGTTCGGCGAGCAGTTCTTC
TRBJ2-7 14 TRBV27 - TRBD1 CASSYTPRGPEQYF TGTGCCAGCAGTTACACTCCCAGGGGGCCCGAGCAGTACTTC
TRBJ2-2 16 TRBV7-2 - TRBD1 CASRDGTGGAGGELFF TGTGCCAGCAGGGATGGGACAGGGGGCGCCGGCGGGGAGCTGTTTTTT
TRBJ1-1 15 TRBV5-1 - - CASSLFATGDTEAFF TGCGCCAGCAGCTTGTTCGCGACGGGGGACACTGAAGCTTTCTTT
TRBJ1-1 16 TRBV19 - TRBD1 CASSPGQGAMNTEAFF TGTGCCAGTAGCCCGGGACAGGGGGCCATGAACACTGAAGCTTTCTTT
TRBJ2-1 15 TRBV27 - - CASSFSTRATHEQFF TGTGCCAGCAGTTTCTCGACGCGAGCGACCCATGAGCAGTTCTTC
TRBJ2-3 16 TRBV5-4 - - CASSAAGALSTDTQYF TGTGCCAGCAGCGCCGCGGGGGCTCTTAGCACAGATACGCAGTATTTT
TRBJ1-1 13 TRBV3-1/TRBV3-2 - - CASSQVSRELAFF TGTGCCAGCAGCCAAGTAAGCCGGGAGTTGGCTTTCTTT
TRBJ2-1 15 TRBV3-1/TRBV3-2 - TRBD2 CASTMGLAERNEQFF TGTGCCAGCACTATGGGGCTAGCGGAACGGAATGAGCAGTTCTTC
TRBJ1-5 17 TRBV19 - - CASSIETSALRHQPQHF TGTGCCAGTAGTATAGAAACATCCGCCCTGCGGCATCAGCCCCAGCATTTT
TRBJ2-2 19 TRBV4-3 - TRBD1 CASSQDLAGQGYQAGELFF TGCGCCAGCAGCCAAGATTTGGCGGGACAGGGTTATCAAGCCGGGGAGCTGTTTTTT
TRBJ1-5 13 TRBV7-9 - - CASSPGVPRPQHF TGTGCCAGCAGCCCCGGGGTCCCCCGGCCCCAGCATTTT
TRBJ1-2 12 TRBV30 - - CAWSGGAGGYTF TGTGCCTGGAGCGGAGGGGCGGGTGGCTACACCTTC
TRBJ1-2 11 TRBV29-1 - - CSVSQAGDYTF TGCAGCGTGTCCCAGGCCGGCGACTACACCTTC
TRBJ1-1 12 TRBV6-1 few - CASSEAIGATFF TGTGCCAGCAGTGAAGCGATAGGGGCAACTTTCTTT